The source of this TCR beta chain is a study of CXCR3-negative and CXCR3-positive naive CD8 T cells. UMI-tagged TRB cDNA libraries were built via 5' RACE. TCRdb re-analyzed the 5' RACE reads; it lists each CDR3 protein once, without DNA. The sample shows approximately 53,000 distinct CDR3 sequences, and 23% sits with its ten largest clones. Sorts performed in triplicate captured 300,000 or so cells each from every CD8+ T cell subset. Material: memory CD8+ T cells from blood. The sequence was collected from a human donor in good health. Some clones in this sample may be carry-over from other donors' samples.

Here the CDR3 reads CASSPPPTMIYNEQFF. V and J are TRBV11-2 and TRBJ2-1; TCRdb indicates TRBD2, and absent DNA this call remains unverified. The CDR3 extends over 16 amino acids. Germline V gene data show CDR1 as SGHAT and CDR2 as FQNNGV.